One TCR beta chain is described in this entry. The V and J ends lost 6 bases and 3 bases, in that order; junction bases with no gene match: 9. Germline CDR1 reads MNHEY; CDR2 reads SVGEGT. There are 16 residues in the CDR3. The sample originates from a study of blood T cell repertoires in COVID-19. Study details: T cells, B-cell-depleted T cells, or PBMCs provided the cDNA or gDNA that served as material.

Assay: immunoSEQ multiplex PCR; the TCRdb copy retains only in-frame clones and omits some. The sample lists roughly 150,000 clones; 85% to 90% were seen once. The sample taken for sequencing was peripheral blood. The chain combines TRBV6-2 or TRBV6-3 with TRBJ2-3; TRBD2 agrees at 10 bases. This clonotype originated in a woman aged 65 to 85 with acute or convalescent COVID-19. The CDR3: CASRPSISGGTDTQYF. The CDR3 region has the DNA TGTGCCAGCAGACCTTCCATTAGCGGGGGGACAGATACGCAGTATTTT.